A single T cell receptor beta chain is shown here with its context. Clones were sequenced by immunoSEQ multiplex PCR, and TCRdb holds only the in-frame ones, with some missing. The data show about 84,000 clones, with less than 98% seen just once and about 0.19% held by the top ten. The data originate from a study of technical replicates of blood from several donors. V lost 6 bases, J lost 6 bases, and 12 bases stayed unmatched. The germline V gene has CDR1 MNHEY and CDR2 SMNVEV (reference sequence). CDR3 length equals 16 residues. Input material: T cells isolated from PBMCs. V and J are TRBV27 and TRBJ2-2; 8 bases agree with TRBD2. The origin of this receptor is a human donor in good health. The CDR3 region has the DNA TGTGCCAGCAGCACTCAGGGAGCGGGGGAGGCCGGGGAGCTGTTTTTT. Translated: CASSTQGAGEAGELFF.